This T cell receptor (beta chain) was captured by sequencing in a study of T cell responses to AZD1222 COVID-19 vaccine. Findings and caveats of the study: As reported, nearly half of all spike-specific TCRs target variant regions that are unmutated. Seropositive at baseline were only a handful of AZD1222 recipients.

Some clones are missing from TCRdb's copy, which holds only in-frame ones; the method was immunoSEQ multiplex PCR. Of some 130,000 clones listed, around nine tenths are singletons. Regarding this clone: Its antigen is undetermined.

The TCR was taken from an adult in good health. The specimen was peripheral blood, collected on day 0 of AZD1222 vaccination.

This CDR3 reads CASSQGTASFGQPQHF. CDR3 DNA sequence: TGTGCCAGCAGCCAAGGGACAGCGTCCTTTGGGCAGCCCCAGCATTTT. J is TRBJ1-5 and V is TRBV4-2; tentatively, D is TRBD1 (6 bases). There are 16 residues in the CDR3. The germline V gene encodes CDR1 LGHNA and CDR2 YNFKEQ. V lost 1 base and J lost 7, with 17 bases in between.